The entry below gives a single TCR beta chain sequence along with its context. In the authors' methods: For nucleated cells, counts were estimated from reference gene primer amplification. Measured with immunoSEQ multiplex PCR; TCRdb has only the in-frame clones, and not every one. Clonal size and the V and J genes are those of that table, whereas D and trimming came from the DNA. The data show approximately 91,000 clones, about 80% seen once. The germline V gene encodes CDR1 SGDLS and CDR2 YYNGEE. CDR3 size: 16 residues. V was trimmed by 0 bases and J by 7 bases, leaving 19 bases between them. These data are taken from a study of blood T cell repertoires in COVID-19. Study background: COVID-19 samples collected from the United States, Italy and Spain covered acute and convalescent phases. Sample material is recorded as cDNA or gDNA derived from T cells, B-cell-depleted T cells, or PBMCs.

J is TRBJ2-5 and V is TRBV9, with D perhaps TRBD2 (7 bases). The receptor was derived from a man aged 70 or older with acute or convalescent COVID-19. Sequenced material: peripheral blood. CDR3 in amino acids: CASSVEGRGLRGTQYF. The DNA for the CDR3 is TGTGCCAGCAGCGTAGAGGGCAGGGGACTAAGAGGGACCCAGTACTTC. The full variable domain, its missing parts supplied by reference TRBV9 and TRBJ2-5, is DSGVTQTPKHLITATGQRVTLRCSPRSGDLSVYWYQQSLDQGLQFLIQYYNGEERAKGNILERFSAQQFPDLHSELNLSSLELGDSALYFCASSVEGRGLRGTQYFGPGTRLLVL.